A single sample gave rise to the 9 T cell receptor beta chains below, sequenced in a study of neoadjuvant anti-PD-1 for oral cavity cancer (dated by TCRdb to the early 2020s). The meaning of the sample's time point label: before neoadjuvant nivolumab. The library was built by means of the immunoSEQ multiplex PCR assay. The table was pulled from immuneACCESS by TCRdb, which kept in-frame rearrangements only. Such tables lose some clones; where checked, under half of the loss comes from unresolved V genes, and the rest has no known cause. This sample has about 61,000 clones in its table, and 65% to 85% of those were observed once. The ten top clones hold 2% to 3% of the sample. The sequencing here drew on PBMCs, taken before nivolumab (anti-PD-1) treatment. These receptors all stem from a person aged 35 to 85 with oral cavity squamous cell carcinoma.

This clone appeared once. The gene calls are TRBV4-1 and TRBJ1-1; a possible D gene is TRBD1 (6 bases). CDR1 is MGHRA, CDR2 YSYEKL, per germline. V gave up 7 bases and J gave up 1 base, with 13 bases separating them. The CDR3 has 14 amino acids. The CDR3 is CASIPGHSNTEAFF. The CDR3 nucleotides read TGCGCCAGCATACCGGGACATTCGAACACTGAAGCTTTCTTT.

V is TRBV12-5 and J is TRBJ1-2; D not certain. The CDR3 loop spans 13 amino acids. V lost 4 bases and J lost 2, with 8 bases in between. Per germline, CDR1 LGHNT and CDR2 FRNRAP. CDR3 sequence reads: CASGSRQNYGYTF. The CDR3 DNA is TGTGCTAGTGGTTCGAGACAAAACTATGGCTACACCTTC. Looking up the rest from reference TRBV12-5 and TRBJ1-2 gives the full variable domain: DARVTQTPRHKVTEMGQEVTMRCQPILGHNTVFWYRQTMMQGLELLAYFRNRAPLDDSGMPKDRFSAEMPDATLATLKIQPSEPRDSAVYFCASGSRQNYGYTFGSGTRLTVV.

V gene TRBV19 combines with J gene TRBJ1-1, with D possibly TRBD1 on 5 matching bases. Trimming left V 9 bases short and J 4 bases short, with 15 bases between. This CDR3 has 13 residues. Looked up from germline, CDR1 is LNHDA and CDR2 is SQIVND (reference sequence). CDR3 nucleotides: TGTGCCAGCGAATGGGGGTCGGGCACTGAAGCTTTCTTT. This translates into CASEWGSGTEAFF.

This clone has a handful of counts. The V and J genes are TRBV19 and TRBJ1-5, with 7 bases identical to TRBD1. V lost 7 bases, J lost 0 bases, and 9 bases stayed unmatched. CDR1 and CDR2 from the germline V gene are LNHDA and SQIVND (reference sequence). The CDR3 has 16 residues. The CDR3 loop is CASNPRGDYSNQPQHF. The CDR3, as DNA: TGTGCCAGTAACCCCAGGGGGGATTATAGCAATCAGCCCCAGCATTTT.

A single count supports this clone. The chain carries TRBV5-1 and TRBJ2-4; D is tentatively TRBD1 or TRBD2 (7 bases each). The germline gives CDR1 SGHRS, CDR2 YFSETQ. The CDR3 has 17 residues. Trimming cost V 4 bases and J 4 bases, with 21 bases left between them. In DNA form, the CDR3 reads TGCGCCAGCAGCCCAGGGGGTGTGGCGGGGGTTAAAAACATTCAGTACTTC. It is translated as CASSPGGVAGVKNIQYF.

The rearrangement uses TRBV28 and TRBJ2-3; weak D call: TRBD2 (5 bases). The germline V and J ends were trimmed by 4 bases and 5 bases, with 10 bases remaining between them. Germline V CDR1 and CDR2: MDHEN, SYDVKM. The CDR3 is 13 amino acids. The CDR3 sequence: CASSSLARDTQYF. The CDR3 bases are TGTGCCAGCAGTTCCCTAGCTAGAGATACGCAGTATTTT.

The chain employs TRBV2 and TRBJ1-1; D gene ambiguous. Germline assignment: CDR1 SNHLY and CDR2 FYNNEI. The CDR3 sequence is 11 residues long. The V and J ends lost 5 bases and 7 bases respectively, with 8 bases between them. This CDR3 is CASSLHSEAFF. CDR3 coding DNA: TGTGCCAGCAGTCTGCACAGTGAAGCTTTCTTT.

The genes are TRBV2 and TRBJ2-2, with TRBD2 matching 11 bases. The CDR3 contains 15 residues. Germline trimming cut 7 bases from V and 7 bases from J; bases unmatched to any gene: 8. Germline CDR1 is SNHLY and CDR2 is FYNNEI. The CDR3 coding sequence is TGTGCCAGCAAACTAGCGGGAGCGGGGGGCGGGGAGCTGTTTTTT. Translation: CASKLAGAGGGELFF.

This clone was detected only once. This chain links TRBV2 with TRBJ1-6; the D gene is possibly TRBD1 (5 bases). The CDR3 has 13 amino acids. Germline lookup yields CDR1 SNHLY and CDR2 FYNNEI. V lost 9 bases to trimming and J lost 9 bases, with 15 bases between them. The CDR3 DNA follows: TGTGCCAGAGGGGTCTCTTACGGTTCACCCCTCCACTTT. Protein sequence: CARGVSYGSPLHF.